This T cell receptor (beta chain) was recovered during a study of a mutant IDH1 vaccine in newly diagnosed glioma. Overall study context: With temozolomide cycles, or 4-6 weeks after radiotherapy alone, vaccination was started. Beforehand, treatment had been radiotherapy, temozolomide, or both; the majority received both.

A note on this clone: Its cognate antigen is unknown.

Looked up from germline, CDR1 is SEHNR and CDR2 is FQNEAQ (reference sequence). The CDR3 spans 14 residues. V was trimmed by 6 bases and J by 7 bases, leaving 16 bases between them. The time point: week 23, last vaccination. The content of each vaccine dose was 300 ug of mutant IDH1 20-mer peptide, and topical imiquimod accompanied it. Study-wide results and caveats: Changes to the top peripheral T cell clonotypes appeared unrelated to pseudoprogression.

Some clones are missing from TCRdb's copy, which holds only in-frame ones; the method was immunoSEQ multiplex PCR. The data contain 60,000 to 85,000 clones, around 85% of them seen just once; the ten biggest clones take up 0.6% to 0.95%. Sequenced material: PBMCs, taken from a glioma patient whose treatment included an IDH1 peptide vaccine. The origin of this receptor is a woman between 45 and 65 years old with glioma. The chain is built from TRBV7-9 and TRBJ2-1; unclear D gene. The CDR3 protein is CASSPPGFGNEQFF. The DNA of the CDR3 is TGTGCCAGCAGTCCTCCAGGTTTCGGAAATGAGCAGTTCTTC. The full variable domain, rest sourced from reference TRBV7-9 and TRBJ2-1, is DTGVSQNPRHKITKRGQNVTFRCDPISEHNRLYWYRQTLGQGPEFLTYFQNEAQLEKSRLLSDRFSAERPKGSFSTLEIQRTEQGDSAMYLCASSPPGFGNEQFFGPGTRLTVL.